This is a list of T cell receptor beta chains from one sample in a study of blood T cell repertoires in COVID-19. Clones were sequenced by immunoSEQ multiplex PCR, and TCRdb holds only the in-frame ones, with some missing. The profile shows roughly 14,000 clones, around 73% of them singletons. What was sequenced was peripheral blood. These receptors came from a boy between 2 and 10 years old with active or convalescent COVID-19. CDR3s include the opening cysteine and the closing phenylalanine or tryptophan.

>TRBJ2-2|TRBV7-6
CASSPLGPRSTGELFF
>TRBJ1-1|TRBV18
CASSPDGGTEAFF
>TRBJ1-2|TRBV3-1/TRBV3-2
CASSQVEGRREYGYTF
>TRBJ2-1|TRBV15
CATSSPSGGEDHNEQFF
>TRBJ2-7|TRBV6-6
CASSYPTSGRYEQYF
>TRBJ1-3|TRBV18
CASSPIRESGNTIYF
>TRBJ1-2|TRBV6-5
CASRTLGGFHGYTF
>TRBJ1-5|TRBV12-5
CASSYGNQPQHF
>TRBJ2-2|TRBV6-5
CASSYSSSGAGELFF
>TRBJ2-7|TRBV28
CASSLAGIRYEQYF
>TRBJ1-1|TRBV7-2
CASSLSQATEAFF
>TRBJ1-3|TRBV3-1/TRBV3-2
CASSPPSGNTIYF
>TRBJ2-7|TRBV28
CASRMIDSYEQYF
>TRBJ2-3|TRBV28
CASVKLAGATDTQYF
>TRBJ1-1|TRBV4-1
CASSQTILGGDSNTEAFF
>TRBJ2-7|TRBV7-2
CASSSHRGGYEQYF
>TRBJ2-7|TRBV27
CASRGTGGEQYF
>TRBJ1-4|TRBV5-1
CASRTVLGEKLFF
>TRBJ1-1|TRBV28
CASSSEGMNTEAFF
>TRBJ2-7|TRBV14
CASSPYRVPREQYF
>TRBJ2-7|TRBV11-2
CASSLEQGIYEQYF
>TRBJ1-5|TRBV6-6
CASNLSTGVRQPQHF
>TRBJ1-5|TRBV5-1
CASSSGDSPGQPQHF
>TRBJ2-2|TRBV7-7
CASSLRVIENTGELFF
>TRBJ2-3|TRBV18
CASSPLQISGSLLLLTDTQYF
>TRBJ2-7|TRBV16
CASSQQGAGYEQYF
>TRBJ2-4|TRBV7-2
CASSLGPDRGKNIQYF
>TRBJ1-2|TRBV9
CASSVESRSGYTF
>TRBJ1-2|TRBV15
CATSREKAGNGYTF
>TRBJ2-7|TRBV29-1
CSAWTGSIREQYF
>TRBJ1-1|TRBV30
CAWTSNWNTEAFF
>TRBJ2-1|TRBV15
CATSRDPEGPEQFF
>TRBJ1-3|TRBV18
CASSPSVRGGTGNTIYF
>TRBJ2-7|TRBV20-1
CSASYGGAYEQYF
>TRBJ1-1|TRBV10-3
CAISTVNTEAFF
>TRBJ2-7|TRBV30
CAWSKLAAKYEQYF
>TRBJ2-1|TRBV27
CASRKPAAGIRNEQFF
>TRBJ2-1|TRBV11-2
CASSLESLDAYEQFF
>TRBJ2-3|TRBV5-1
CASSLGTQVGTDTQYF
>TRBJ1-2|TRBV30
CASTRGAWGGYTF
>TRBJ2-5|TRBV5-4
CASSPGTSGRGETQYF
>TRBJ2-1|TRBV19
CASKDRDLLYNEQFF
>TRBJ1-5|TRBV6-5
CASNTGISNQPQHF
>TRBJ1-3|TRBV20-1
CSASKGTPNSGNTIYF
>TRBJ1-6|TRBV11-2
CASSSTGSPLHF
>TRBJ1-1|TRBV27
CASSLFGEGTEAFF
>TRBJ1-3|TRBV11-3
CASSYGLGNTIYF
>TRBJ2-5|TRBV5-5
CASSQLETQYF
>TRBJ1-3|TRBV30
CAWDRGRLAINSGNTIYF
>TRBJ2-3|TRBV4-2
CASSQLAGSTDTQYF
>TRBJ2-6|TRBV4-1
CASSQEPPAYGANVLTF
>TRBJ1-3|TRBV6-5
CASSYLSGNTIYF
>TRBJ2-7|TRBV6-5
CASSLQGPYEQYF